This record covers a single T cell receptor (beta chain). The data stem from a study of blood T cell repertoires in COVID-19. About the research overall: Sample material is recorded as cDNA or gDNA derived from T cells, B-cell-depleted T cells, or PBMCs.

Per the study methods: Quantification of nucleated cells was approximated via reference gene primer amplification. TCRdb's table, derived via immunoSEQ multiplex PCR, lists solely in-frame clones and lacks some. The DNA was the basis for D and trimming; V, J and clone size are from that table. Of roughly 350,000 clones listed, 85% are singletons. The sequencing sample was made of peripheral blood. This clonotype originated in a woman aged 18-35 years with acute or convalescent COVID-19.

CDR3 coding DNA: TGTGCCAGTAGCATCAAGCGGGATGAAGCTTTCTTT. This gives the protein CASSIKRDEAFF. The V and J genes are TRBV19 and TRBJ1-1, with unresolved D. Trimming removed 6 bases at V and 7 bases at J, with 12 bases between. The V gene's germline CDR1 is LNHDA and CDR2 SQIVND (reference sequence). The length of the CDR3 is 12 residues.